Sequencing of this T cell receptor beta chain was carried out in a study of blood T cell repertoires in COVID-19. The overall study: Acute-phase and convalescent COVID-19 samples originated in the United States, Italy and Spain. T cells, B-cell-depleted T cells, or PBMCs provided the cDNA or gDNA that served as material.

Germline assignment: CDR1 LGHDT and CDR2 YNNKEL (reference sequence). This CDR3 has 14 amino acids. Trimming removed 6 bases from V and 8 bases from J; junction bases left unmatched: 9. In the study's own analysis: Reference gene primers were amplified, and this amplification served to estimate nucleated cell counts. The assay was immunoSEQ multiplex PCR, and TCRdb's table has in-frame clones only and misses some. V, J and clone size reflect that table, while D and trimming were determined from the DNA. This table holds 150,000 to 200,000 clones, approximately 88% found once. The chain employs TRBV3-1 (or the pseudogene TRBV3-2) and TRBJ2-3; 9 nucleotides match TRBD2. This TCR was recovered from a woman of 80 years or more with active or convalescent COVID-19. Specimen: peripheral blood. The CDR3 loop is CASRNSGGVRTQYF. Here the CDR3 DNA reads TGTGCCAGCAGGAATAGCGGGGGCGTGCGTACGCAGTATTTT.